This T cell receptor (beta chain) was retrieved from a study of cytomegalovirus exposure and HLA in healthy donors. Germline V gene data show CDR1 as MNHEY and CDR2 as SVGAGI. The CDR3 totals 13 residues. Trimming pared 5 bases from V and 3 bases from J, leaving 9 bases between. Both 60 Vbeta primers and 13 Jbeta primers went into the PCR. Original data processing: A later analysis counted roughly 74 million unique TCR beta chains, some 11 million shared. Profiling relied on immunoSEQ multiplex PCR, and the TCRdb table lists in-frame clones only, not all of them. That table furnishes V, J and clone size, whereas the DNA furnished D and trimming. The sample contains more than 60,000 clones, about 75% of which appear only once. On this clone: No antigen is known for it.

Whole-study findings and limits: Apart from CMV serostatus, no immune exposure information was available. For TCR beta chains, V- and J-gene trimming was later linked to a missense DCLRE1C variant. TCR beta sequences reportedly predicted most subjects' HLA-A and HLA-B alleles accurately.

This receptor was identified in a man between 18 and 29 years old in good health and CMV-seronegative. The sequencing sample was made of PBMCs. The chain couples TRBV6-5 to TRBJ2-3; D possibly corresponds to TRBD2 (5 bases). The CDR3 is CASSARRTDTQYF. The DNA for the CDR3 is TGTGCCAGCAGTGCTAGGAGGACAGATACGCAGTATTTT.